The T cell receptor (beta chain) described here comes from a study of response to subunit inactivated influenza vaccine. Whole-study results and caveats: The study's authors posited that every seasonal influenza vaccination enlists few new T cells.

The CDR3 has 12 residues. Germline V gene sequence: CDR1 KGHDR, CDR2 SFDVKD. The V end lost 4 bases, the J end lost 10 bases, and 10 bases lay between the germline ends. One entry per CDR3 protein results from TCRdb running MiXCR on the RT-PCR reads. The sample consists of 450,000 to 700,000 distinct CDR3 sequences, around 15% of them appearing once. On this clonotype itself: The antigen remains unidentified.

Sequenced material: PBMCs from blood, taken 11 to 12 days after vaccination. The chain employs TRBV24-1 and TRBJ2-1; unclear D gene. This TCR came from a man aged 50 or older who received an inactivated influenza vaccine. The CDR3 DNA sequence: TGTGCCACCAGTGACCCAGCCCGGGAGCAGTTCTTC. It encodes CATSDPAREQFF.